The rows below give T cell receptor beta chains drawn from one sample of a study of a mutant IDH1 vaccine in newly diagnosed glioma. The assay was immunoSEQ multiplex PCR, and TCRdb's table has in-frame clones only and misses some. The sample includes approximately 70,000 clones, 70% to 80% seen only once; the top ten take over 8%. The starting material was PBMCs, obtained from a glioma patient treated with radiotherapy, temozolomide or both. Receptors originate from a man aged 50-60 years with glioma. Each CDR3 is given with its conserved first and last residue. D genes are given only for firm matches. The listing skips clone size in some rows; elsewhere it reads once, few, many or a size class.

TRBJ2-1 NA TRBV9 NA TGTGCCAGCAGCGCCCTCCGTGCGGGTGAGAATGAGCAGTTCTTC CASSALRAGENEQFF
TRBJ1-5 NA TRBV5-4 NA TGTGCCAGCAGCTTGACAGGGAACGATCAGCCCCAGCATTTT CASSLTGNDQPQHF
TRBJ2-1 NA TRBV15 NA TGTGCCACCAGCAGAGTTCGAGCGGCGGGGCCCCTGGAGCAGTTCTTC CATSRVRAAGPLEQFF
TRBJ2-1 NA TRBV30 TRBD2 TGTGCCTGCCTAGCGGGGGTCTACAATGAGCAGTTCTTC CACLAGVYNEQFF
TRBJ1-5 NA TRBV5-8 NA TGTGCCAGCAACGAGGTCATCAATCAGCCCCAGCATTTT CASNEVINQPQHF
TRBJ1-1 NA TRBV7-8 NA TGTGCCAGCAGCTCGGGACAACTGAACACTGAAGCTTTCTTT CASSSGQLNTEAFF
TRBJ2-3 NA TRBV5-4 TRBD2 TGTGCCAGCAGCGTGGGACTAGCGGGGAATACGCAGTATTTT CASSVGLAGNTQYF
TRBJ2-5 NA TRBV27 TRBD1 TGTGCCAGCAGTCCAACGGACAGGGACGTAGAGACCCAGTACTTC CASSPTDRDVETQYF
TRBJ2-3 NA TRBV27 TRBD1 TGTGCCAGCAGTTTGGGACAGGCTAGAGATACGCAGTATTTT CASSLGQARDTQYF
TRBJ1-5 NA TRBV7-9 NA TGTGCCAGCAGCTTAGGGTTGCAGCCCCAGCATTTT CASSLGLQPQHF
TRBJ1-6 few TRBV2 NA TGTGCCAGCAGATCACAGGGCGTGCGGTCACCCCTCCACTTT CASRSQGVRSPLHF
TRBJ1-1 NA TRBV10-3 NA TGTGCCATCGCCGGGACGGGAAACACTGAAGCTTTCTTT CAIAGTGNTEAFF
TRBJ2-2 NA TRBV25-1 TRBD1 TGTGCCAGCAGTGAATACGGGACAGGGACCGGGGAGCTGTTTTTT CASSEYGTGTGELFF
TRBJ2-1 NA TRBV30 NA TGTGCCTGGAGGGCTCAGAGCTCCTACAATGAGCAGTTCTTC CAWRAQSSYNEQFF
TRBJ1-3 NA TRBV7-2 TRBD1 TGTGCCAGCAGTCAAAACAGGGGTATGAACACCATATATTTT CASSQNRGMNTIYF
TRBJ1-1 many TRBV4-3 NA TGCGCCAGCAGCCAAGATCACGGGGGCAAGGCTTTCTTT CASSQDHGGKAFF
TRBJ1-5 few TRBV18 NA TGTGCCAGCTCACCCGGACAGAATAGCAATCAGCCCCAGCATTTT CASSPGQNSNQPQHF
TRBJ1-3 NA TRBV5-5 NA TGTGCCAGCAGCTCTAGCCATGGGGCTGACTCTGGAAACACCATATATTTT CASSSSHGADSGNTIYF
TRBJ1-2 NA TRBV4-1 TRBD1 TGCGCCAGCAGCCAAGATCAAGTGACAGGGACCGTCTATGGCTACACCTTC CASSQDQVTGTVYGYTF
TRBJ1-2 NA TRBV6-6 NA TGTGCCAGCAGCCGCAGCCCCCTTGTAGGCGGCTACACCTTC CASSRSPLVGGYTF
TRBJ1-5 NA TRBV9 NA TGTGCCAGCAGCGAACAGGGAAGCAATCAGCCCCAGCATTTT CASSEQGSNQPQHF
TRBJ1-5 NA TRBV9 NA TGTGCCAGCAGCGTGGGAGACAGCGATTGGCCCCAGCATTTT CASSVGDSDWPQHF
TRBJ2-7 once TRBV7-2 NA TGTGCCAGCACCTTAGCCGGGGAGCAGTACTTC CASTLAGEQYF
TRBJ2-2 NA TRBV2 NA TGTGCCAGCCTAGGGGCGTCGGCCGAGGGGCTGTTTTTT CASLGASAEGLFF
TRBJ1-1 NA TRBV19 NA TGTGCCAGTAGTATCAGGTTCGGGGGTGGAACTGAAGCTTTCTTT CASSIRFGGGTEAFF
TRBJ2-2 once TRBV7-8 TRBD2 TGTGCCAGCTCAACTAGCGCGAACACCGGGGAGCTGTTTTTT CASSTSANTGELFF
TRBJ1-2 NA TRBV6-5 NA TGTGCCAGCAGTTACGGGCCCCCCAGAGTGGCCTATGGCTACACCTTC CASSYGPPRVAYGYTF
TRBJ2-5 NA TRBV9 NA TGTGCCAGCAGCGTAGCTCCAGGGGCGATTAAAGAGACCCAGTACTTC CASSVAPGAIKETQYF
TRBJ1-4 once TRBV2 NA TGTGCCAGCAGGGGGAGGGGGAGGGAAAAACTGTTTTTT CASRGRGREKLFF
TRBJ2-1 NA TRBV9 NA TGTGCCAGCAGCGTAACGGTAGGGAGGGGGTACAATGAGCAGTTCTTC CASSVTVGRGYNEQFF
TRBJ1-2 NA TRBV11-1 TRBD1 TGTGCCAGCAGCAGGGACAGGGGTATCGATGGCTACACCTTC CASSRDRGIDGYTF
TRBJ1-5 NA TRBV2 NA TGTGCCAGCAATGGGCAGCAAATGACACCCCAGCATTTT CASNGQQMTPQHF
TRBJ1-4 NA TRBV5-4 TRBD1 TGTGCCAGCAGCCTTCAGGGGGGTAATGAAAAACTGTTTTTT CASSLQGGNEKLFF
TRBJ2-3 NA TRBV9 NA TGTGCCAGCAGCGTAGGGGGCGAGGTGCAGTATTTT CASSVGGEVQYF
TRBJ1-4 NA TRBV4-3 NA TGCGCCAGCAGCCAAGATTGGCCGGGGCAGGGGAGGAATGAAAAACTGTTTTTT CASSQDWPGQGRNEKLFF
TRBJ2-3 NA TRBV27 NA TGTGCCAGCAGTTTAGCCCCCTTGGGCACAGATACGCAGTATTTT CASSLAPLGTDTQYF
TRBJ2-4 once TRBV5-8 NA TGTGCCAGCAGCATTCGGGGGGCCTGGGGAAACATTCAGTACTTC CASSIRGAWGNIQYF
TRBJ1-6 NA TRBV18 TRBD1 TGTGCCAGCTCACCCGACAGGGTGGGTTCACCCCTCCACTTT CASSPDRVGSPLHF
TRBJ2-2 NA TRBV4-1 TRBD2 TGCGCCAGCAGCCAAGAATCGGGGACTAGTATCGGGGAGCTGTTTTTT CASSQESGTSIGELFF
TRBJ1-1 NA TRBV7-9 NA TGTGCCAGCAGAGACGGGGGCACTGAAGCTTTCTTT CASRDGGTEAFF
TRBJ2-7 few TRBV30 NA TGTGCCTACTTTGGGGAGCCAGACTACGAGCAGTACTTC CAYFGEPDYEQYF
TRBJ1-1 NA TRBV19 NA TGTGCCAGTAGTATGAAGTTCAGGGGCCGCCTCGGCACTGAAGCTTTCTTT CASSMKFRGRLGTEAFF
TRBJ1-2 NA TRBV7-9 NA TGTGCCAGCAGCGTCCCCTATGGCTACACCTTC CASSVPYGYTF
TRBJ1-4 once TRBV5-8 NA TGTGCCAGCAGCTTGGTACAGGGTTTGCCAACTAATGAAAAACTGTTTTTT CASSLVQGLPTNEKLFF
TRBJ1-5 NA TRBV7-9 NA TGTGCCAGCAGCCCGCACAATCAGCCCCAGCATTTT CASSPHNQPQHF
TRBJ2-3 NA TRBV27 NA TGTGCCAGCAGTTTCCTCAGCACAGATACGCAGTATTTT CASSFLSTDTQYF
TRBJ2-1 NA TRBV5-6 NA TGTGCCAGCAGCTTGAAGGGTGCGTCCCAACGTGTCTCCTACAATGAGCAGTTCTTC CASSLKGASQRVSYNEQFF
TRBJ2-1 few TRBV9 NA TGTGCCAGCAGCGTGGCCAACCCCCACAATGAGCAGTTCTTC CASSVANPHNEQFF
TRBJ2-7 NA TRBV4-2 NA TGTGCCAGCAGCCGAGGGGGCGGGGGCGAATACGAGCAGTACTTC CASSRGGGGEYEQYF
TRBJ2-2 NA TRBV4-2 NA TGTGCCAGCAGCCAAGATGAGGCCCAGGGGATAATAGTCGGGGAGCTGTTTTTT CASSQDEAQGIIVGELFF